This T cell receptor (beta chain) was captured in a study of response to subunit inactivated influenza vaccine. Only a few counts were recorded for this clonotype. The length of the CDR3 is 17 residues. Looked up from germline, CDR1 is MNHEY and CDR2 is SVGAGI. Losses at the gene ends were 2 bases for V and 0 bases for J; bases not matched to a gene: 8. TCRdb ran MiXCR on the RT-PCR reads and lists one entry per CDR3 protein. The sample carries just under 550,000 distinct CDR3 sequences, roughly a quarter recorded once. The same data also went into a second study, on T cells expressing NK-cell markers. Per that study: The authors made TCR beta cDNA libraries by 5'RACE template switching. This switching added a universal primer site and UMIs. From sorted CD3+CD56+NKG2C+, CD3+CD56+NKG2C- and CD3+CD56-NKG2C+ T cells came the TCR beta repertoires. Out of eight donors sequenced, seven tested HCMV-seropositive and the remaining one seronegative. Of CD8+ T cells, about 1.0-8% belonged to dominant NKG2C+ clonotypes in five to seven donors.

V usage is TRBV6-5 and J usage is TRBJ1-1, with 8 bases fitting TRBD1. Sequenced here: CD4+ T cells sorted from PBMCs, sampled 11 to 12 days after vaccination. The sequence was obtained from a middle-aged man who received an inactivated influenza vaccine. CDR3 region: CASSYRRTGNMNTEAFF. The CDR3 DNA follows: TGTGCCAGCAGTTACCGACGGACAGGGAACATGAACACTGAAGCTTTCTTT.